This T cell receptor beta chain was recorded in a study of T cells in Graves' hyperthyroidism and ophthalmopathy. CDR1 is SGHAT and CDR2 is FQNNGV in the germline V gene. V lost 5 bases, J lost 9 bases, and 16 bases lay in between. CDR3 length equals 13 residues. This clonotype has just a few counts. No antigen is known for it. Study-level points and caveats: Most thyroid clonotypes with frequency above 0.001 were detected in blood.

Amplified regions were TCR beta CDR3 sequences from RNA transcripts. The TCR CDR3 first-round RT-PCR relied on the HTBI primer set. A single record per CDR3 protein comes from TCRdb applying MiXCR to the multiplex PCR reads. The sample lists about 500,000 distinct CDR3 sequences, 17% occurring once. The source material was blood. This chain uses TRBV11-2 with TRBJ2-5, with a weak D call TRBD2 (6 bases). This sequence originates from a woman younger than 35 with Graves' ophthalmopathy. The CDR3 DNA is TGTGCCAGCAGCCGCAAATTTTCGGGGGCCCAGTACTTC. As protein: CASSRKFSGAQYF.